Shown below are 12 T cell receptor beta chains from a single sample sequenced in a study of T cell responses to AZD1222 COVID-19 vaccine (dated by TCRdb to the early 2020s). What the time point label conveys for this sample: about 28 days (+/-7) after the second vaccine dose. Receptor libraries were prepared by the immunoSEQ multiplex PCR assay. This immuneACCESS table, as held by TCRdb, lists in-frame sequences with V and J called but not all clones. Of the missing ones, under half trace to an unresolved V gene in checked studies; the others have no known cause. The sample table contains around 140,000 clones; only one count was recorded for roughly 90% of them. The ten most abundant clones make up about 1.1% of the sample. Material: peripheral blood, obtained 28 days after the second AZD1222 dose. The receptor set was obtained from an adult who received the AZD1222 COVID-19 vaccine.

The gene calls are TRBV19 and TRBJ1-4; 7 bases are shared with TRBD1. Germline V gives CDR1 LNHDA, CDR2 SQIVND (reference sequence). The CDR3 length is 14 residues. Trimming took 4 bases from V and 8 from J; bases not matched to a gene: 7. The CDR3 protein is CASSTGQVLEKLFF. Here the CDR3 DNA reads TGTGCCAGTAGTACCGGACAGGTTTTGGAAAAACTGTTTTTT.

This chain links TRBV4-1 with TRBJ2-7, with unresolved D. Deletions cut 1 base from V and 2 bases from J, with 12 bases between. CDR1 is MGHRA and CDR2 is YSYEKL in the germline V gene. The CDR3 is 15 amino acids. DNA of the CDR3: TGCGCCAGCAGCCAAGTCGGACCGATCCCCTACGAGCAGTACTTC. Protein sequence: CASSQVGPIPYEQYF.

This rearrangement joins TRBV5-6 to TRBJ2-7; 7 bases align to TRBD1. This CDR3 comprises 13 residues. CDR1 and CDR2 from the germline V gene are SGHDT and YYEEEE. Losses at the gene ends were 1 base for V and 5 bases for J; bases not matched to a gene: 3. The CDR3 spells CASSLLQGNEQYF. CDR3 bases: TGTGCCAGCAGCTTGTTACAGGGGAACGAGCAGTACTTC.

The chain couples TRBV5-6 to TRBJ2-5, with D unresolved. The ends were cut back, 3 bases at V and 2 bases at J, with 8 bases in the middle. Germline V CDR1 and CDR2: SGHDT, YYEEEE. The CDR3 loop spans 13 amino acids. The CDR3 sequence: CASSYWAQETQYF. The CDR3 coding sequence is TGTGCCAGCAGCTATTGGGCACAAGAGACCCAGTACTTC.

This clone has more than one count but fewer than ten. This chain links TRBV7-8 with TRBJ1-1; no reliable D call. Per the germline V gene, CDR1 is SGHVS and CDR2 is FQNEAQ. Trimming removed 4 bases at V and 1 base at J, with 7 bases between. The CDR3 runs 13 residues. CDR3 region: CASSYQPNTEAFF. CDR3 DNA: TGTGCCAGCAGCTATCAACCGAACACTGAAGCTTTCTTT.

The chain employs TRBV7-8 and TRBJ1-6; perhaps TRBD1 as D (5 bases). V was trimmed by 5 bases and J by 4 bases, leaving 12 bases between them. The CDR3 consists of 15 residues. The V gene's germline CDR1 is SGHVS and CDR2 FQNEAQ. This CDR3 is CASSPFRQYNSPLHF. The CDR3 DNA reads TGTGCCAGCAGCCCCTTCCGACAGTATAATTCACCCCTCCACTTT.

V and J are TRBV6-1 and TRBJ2-7; 11 bases align to TRBD1. CDR1 MNHNS and CDR2 SASEGT come from the germline V gene. The CDR3 contains 16 residues. After removal of 3 bases from V and 2 bases from J, the junction contained 6 bases not matched to a gene. CDR3 in DNA: TGTGCCAGCAGTGAGAGCGGACAGGGGGCTACCTACGAGCAGTACTTC. Protein product: CASSESGQGATYEQYF.

The chain couples TRBV5-6 to TRBJ2-1; TRBD2 aligns across 7 bases. V gave up 3 bases and J gave up 3 bases; unmatched junction bases: 6. This CDR3 is 15 amino acids long. Germline values: CDR1 SGHDT, CDR2 YYEEEE. CDR3 in amino acids: CASSSRGGYYNEQFF. The CDR3 nucleotides are TGTGCCAGCAGCTCCCGGGGAGGGTACTACAATGAGCAGTTCTTC.

This clone was found once. The chain has TRBV29-1 and TRBJ2-5, with 7 bases lining up with TRBD2. Looked up from germline, CDR1 is SQVTM and CDR2 is ANQGSEA. The length of the CDR3 is 13 residues. The J segment lost 1 base and the V segment lost 4 bases, leaving 3 bases of the junction unmatched. DNA of the CDR3: TGCAGCGTTGCGAGCGGGGTCCAAGAGACCCAGTACTTC. Translation: CSVASGVQETQYF. Filled out from reference TRBV29-1 and TRBJ2-5, the complete variable domain reads SAVISQKPSRDICQRGTSLTIQCQVDSQVTMMFWYRQQPGQSLTLIATANQGSEATYESGFVIDKFPISRPNLTFSTLTVSNMSPEDSSIYLCSVASGVQETQYFGPGTRLLVL.

This chain connects TRBV3-1 (or the pseudogene TRBV3-2) to TRBJ2-1; a possible D gene is TRBD1 (5 bases). CDR1 and CDR2 (germline): LGHDT, YNNKEL (reference sequence). There are 14 residues in the CDR3. The germline V and J ends were trimmed by 1 base and 10 bases, with 14 bases remaining between them. The CDR3 spells CASSQVLGVGEQFF. In DNA form, the CDR3 reads TGTGCCAGCAGCCAAGTTCTAGGGGTAGGCGAGCAGTTCTTC.

The chain is built from TRBV5-1 and TRBJ1-2, with D unclear. The germline gives CDR1 SGHRS, CDR2 YFSETQ. The CDR3 consists of 13 residues. The ends were cut back, 4 bases at V and 4 bases at J, with 11 bases in the middle. The DNA of the CDR3 is TGCGCCAGCAGCCAAGAAGTGGGCTATGGCTACACCTTC. Protein: CASSQEVGYGYTF. The full variable domain, completed using reference TRBV5-1 and TRBJ1-2, is KAGVTQTPRYLIKTRGQQVTLSCSPISGHRSVSWYQQTPGQGLQFLFEYFSETQRNKGNFPGRFSGRQFSNSRSEMNVSTLELGDSALYLCASSQEVGYGYTFGSGTRLTVV.

This chain links TRBV7-8 with TRBJ1-1; D is ambiguous. CDR3 length: 13 residues. The V gene's germline CDR1 is SGHVS and CDR2 FQNEAQ. With 3 bases removed from V and 6 bases from J, the gap between germline ends came to 11 bases. The CDR3 bases are TGTGCCAGCAGCTTTACCCGAGGTGCTGAAGCTTTCTTT. Amino acids: CASSFTRGAEAFF.